The clone carrying this T cell receptor (beta chain) came up a few times. This sample is part of a study of T cells after yellow fever vaccination. TCRdb reanalysed the 5' RACE reads using MiXCR and keeps one entry per CDR3 protein. The sample lists roughly 300,000 distinct CDR3 sequences; around 7.3% were seen once. The CDR3 has 16 residues. The receptor was derived from a man between 18 and 29 years old who received the YFV17D yellow fever vaccine. V gene TRBV21-1 combines with J gene TRBJ1-2; TRBD1 was called by the table and not checked on the DNA. TRBV21-1 is a known pseudogene. Sequences were derived from PBMCs, sampled 45 days after the first yellow fever vaccination. The CDR3: CASSKARGGGDYGYTF. The DNA of the CDR3 is TGTGCCAGCAGCAAAGCGCGTGGCGGGGGCGACTATGGCTACACCTTC.